The text below deals with one T cell receptor (beta chain). This CDR3 comprises 11 residues. The germline V and J ends were trimmed by 2 bases and 7 bases, with 2 bases remaining between them. Germline lookup yields CDR1 MNHNS and CDR2 SASEGT. Sequencing was performed with immunoSEQ multiplex PCR; in TCRdb, only in-frame clones are kept and a portion is missing. Here the sample spans about 50,000 clones, 85% to 90% being singletons. This sample was taken from a study of OX40 agonist ivuxolimab in advanced cancers. Study as a whole: In three patients, partial responses were observed, one with hepatocellular carcinoma and two with cutaneous melanoma.

The sequenced sample was CD4+ or CD8+ T cells sorted from blood, obtained in a trial of the OX40 agonist ivuxolimab. This receptor was taken from an adult with an advanced solid tumor such as melanoma, head and neck, liver or kidney cancer. The rearrangement links TRBV6-1 to TRBJ2-2; no definite D call. The CDR3 DNA is TGTGCCAGCAGTGAAATCGGGGAGCTGTTTTTT. It specifies CASSEIGELFF.